One and the same sample provided the 17 T cell receptor beta chains below, sequenced in a study of technical replicates of blood from several donors. Repertoires were generated with immunoSEQ multiplex PCR, while TCRdb's copy carries only in-frame clones and drops some. The sample holds 70,000 or so clones, around nine tenths seen once. The sequenced sample consisted of PBMCs. Source of these receptors: a human donor in good health. Some clones in this sample may be carry-over from other donors' samples.

This chain links TRBV7-3 with TRBJ2-3, with a tentative D call TRBD2 (5 bases). Germline V CDR1 and CDR2: SGHTA, FQGTGA. The CDR3 totals 13 residues. The V gene lost 5 bases and the J gene lost 5 bases, with 11 bases spanning the gap. The CDR3 loop is CASSPFGEDTQYF. CDR3 nucleotide sequence: TGTGCCAGCAGCCCCTTCGGGGAAGATACGCAGTATTTT.

CDR3 protein: CASSAGTSSETQYF. The CDR3 nucleotides read TGCGCCAGCAGCGCCGGGACTAGCAGCGAGACCCAGTACTTC. The J gene is TRBJ2-5, the V gene TRBV10-2; the match to TRBD2 covers 9 bases. The CDR3 sequence is 14 residues long. CDR1 WSHSY and CDR2 SAAADI come from the germline V gene. V shed 6 bases, J shed 5 bases, and the junction held 7 bases outside the gene matches.

This chain connects TRBV5-1 to TRBJ1-6; tentative D call: TRBD1 (5 bases). The CDR3 has 19 amino acids. V was shortened by 5 bases and J by 8 bases, with 29 bases between the two germline ends. Germline loops: CDR1 SGHRS, CDR2 YFSETQ. The CDR3, as DNA: TGCGCCAGCAGATCCACGGGCGTAACAGGTTTTATTGGGGATTCACCCCTCCACTTT. Residues: CASRSTGVTGFIGDSPLHF.

A few counts support this clone. The rearrangement links TRBV4-2 to TRBJ2-7; D may be TRBD2 (5 bases). The germline V and J ends were trimmed by 3 bases and 7 bases, with 10 bases remaining between them. Germline lookup yields CDR1 LGHNA and CDR2 YNFKEQ. The CDR3 loop spans 12 amino acids. The CDR3 nucleotides are TGTGCCAGCAGCCAGGTCGGGGAAGAGCAGTACTTC. Translation gives CASSQVGEEQYF.

The CDR3: CASSQDSLNSPLHF. The CDR3 DNA reads TGTGCCAGCTCACAGGACAGCCTTAATTCACCCCTCCACTTT. J is TRBJ1-6 and V is TRBV18, with D possibly TRBD1 on 6 matching bases. Germline V gene lookup returns CDR1 KGHSH and CDR2 LQKENI. The length of the CDR3 is 14 residues. V shed 4 bases and J shed 6 bases, with 10 bases lying between them. Using reference TRBV18 and TRBJ1-6 for the parts outside the CDR3, the full variable domain is NAGVMQNPRHLVRRRGQEARLRCSPMKGHSHVYWYRQLPEEGLKFMVYLQKENIIDESGMPKERFSAEFPKEGPSILRIQQVVRGDSAAYFCASSQDSLNSPLHFGNGTRLTVT.

The rearrangement links TRBV6-5 to TRBJ1-4; D unclear. This CDR3 is built from 14 residues. The germline CDR1 and CDR2 sequences are MNHEY and SVGAGI. V gave up 6 bases and J gave up 7 bases, with 15 bases separating them. CDR3 bases: TGTGCCAGCAGGGCCGGGGAAGGTGGTGAAAAACTGTTTTTT. Encoded protein: CASRAGEGGEKLFF.

The V gene is TRBV6-6, the J gene TRBJ1-5; no clear D gene. Germline V gives CDR1 MNHNY, CDR2 SVGAGI (reference sequence). V lost 0 bases, J lost 2 bases, and 8 bases lay in between. The CDR3 consists of 15 residues. CDR3 DNA sequence: TGTGCCAGCAGTTACTCTCTGCAGGGCAATCAGCCCCAGCATTTT. Its translation is CASSYSLQGNQPQHF.

This rearrangement joins TRBV5-1 to TRBJ1-5; D gene uncertain. This CDR3 has 13 amino acids. CDR1 SGHRS and CDR2 YFSETQ come from the germline V gene. With 4 bases removed from V and 0 bases from J, the gap between germline ends came to 5 bases. CDR3 nucleotides: TGCGCCAGCAGCGTCAATAGCAATCAGCCCCAGCATTTT. Translated: CASSVNSNQPQHF.

The V and J genes are TRBV4-2 and TRBJ2-5, with D maybe TRBD1 (5 bases). The CDR3 runs 14 residues. Between the trimmed V and J ends, which lost 0 bases and 4 bases, there was a span of 9 bases. Germline V CDR1 and CDR2: LGHNA, YNFKEQ. The CDR3: CASSQDSRGETQYF. For the CDR3, the DNA is TGTGCCAGCAGCCAAGACTCAAGGGGAGAGACCCAGTACTTC.

The chain has TRBV11-3 and TRBJ1-4; possibly TRBD1 for D (5 bases). The CDR3 has 18 amino acids. Trimming pared 4 bases from V and 0 bases from J, leaving 18 bases between. Germline V CDR1 and CDR2: SGHNT, YENEEA. CDR3 DNA: TGTGCCAGCAGCTCCTTAACCAGGGTCGAAGCAACTAATGAAAAACTGTTTTTT. It yields the protein CASSSLTRVEATNEKLFF.

The genes are TRBV7-2 and TRBJ2-5, with 12 bases that match TRBD2. The CDR3 loop spans 18 amino acids. V gave up 5 bases and J gave up 4 bases; unmatched junction bases: 14. The germline gives CDR1 SGHTA, CDR2 FQGNSA. CDR3: CASSEILAGGPLRETQYF. CDR3 bases: TGTGCCAGCAGCGAGATTCTAGCGGGAGGGCCCCTGCGAGAGACCCAGTACTTC.

The CDR3 sequence: CASSQARNQPQHF. The CDR3 DNA is TGCGCCAGCAGCCAAGCTCGGAATCAGCCCCAGCATTTT. The J gene is TRBJ1-5, the V gene TRBV4-1; no definite D call. Germline assignment: CDR1 MGHRA and CDR2 YSYEKL. The length of the CDR3 is 13 residues. Between the trimmed V and J ends, which lost 1 base and 4 bases, there was a span of 5 bases.

The table lists this clone with a few counts. The chain links TRBV2 to TRBJ1-1; D is uncertain. The CDR3 is 11 amino acids. The germline V gene has CDR1 SNHLY and CDR2 FYNNEI. Trimming took 6 bases from V and 10 from J, leaving 12 bases between them. The CDR3 region is CASRDLGRAFF. Written as DNA, the CDR3 is TGTGCCAGCAGGGATCTAGGGAGAGCTTTCTTT.

The J gene is TRBJ2-1, the V gene TRBV7-2, with 7 bases lining up with TRBD2. V shed 0 bases, J shed 3 bases, and the junction held 2 bases outside the gene matches. There are 15 residues in the CDR3. Germline V gene data show CDR1 as SGHTA and CDR2 as FQGNSA. CDR3 residues: CASSLARGGYNEQFF. DNA for the CDR3: TGTGCCAGCAGCTTAGCACGCGGGGGCTACAATGAGCAGTTCTTC.

The chain is built from TRBV28 and TRBJ2-3; TRBD1 might be the D (7 bases). This CDR3 is built from 15 residues. Germline-derived CDR1 and CDR2 are MDHEN and SYDVKM. Trimming took 7 bases from V and 5 from J, leaving 19 bases between them. The CDR3 region has the DNA TGTGCCAGCAATCTGGCGGGACAGAACAGAGATACGCAGTATTTT. It specifies CASNLAGQNRDTQYF.

The CDR3 DNA is TGTGCCAGCACCACGACGTCGACAGGTACCTCTGGAAACACCATATATTTT. As protein: CASTTTSTGTSGNTIYF. The chain is built from TRBV7-9 and TRBJ1-3; weak D call: TRBD1 (6 bases). This CDR3 has 17 residues. The germline V and J ends were trimmed by 7 bases and 0 bases, with 19 bases remaining between them. Germline lookup yields CDR1 SEHNR and CDR2 FQNEAQ (reference sequence).

Points on this clone: A read error may produce the germline difference seen at one junction end. V usage is TRBV6-6 and J usage is TRBJ1-2, with D hard to call. Germline V gives CDR1 MNHNY, CDR2 SVGAGI (reference sequence). This CDR3 is built from 14 residues. CDR3 in DNA: TGTGCCGGCAGCCAAACGGGGTTTTTTGGAGGCTACACCTTC. Encoded protein: CAGSQTGFFGGYTF.